Below are 10 T cell receptor beta chains sequenced from a single sample in a study of CD8 T cells in Susac syndrome. The RNA input was about 0.5 to 1 ug, and it was reverse transcribed with random hexamers. TCRdb processed the immunoSEQ multiplex PCR reads anew with MiXCR; each CDR3 protein has one entry. The table includes more than 65,000 distinct CDR3 sequences, just under 95% detected once. Input material: CD8+ T cells from PBMCs. The receptor source for this set is a human donor with Susac syndrome.

The chain joins TRBV9 to TRBJ2-1; TRBD2 agrees at 11 bases. The trim removed 0 bases at V and 6 bases at J, leaving 11 bases unmatched. The CDR3 has 18 amino acids. Germline assignment: CDR1 SGDLS and CDR2 YYNGEE. CDR3 DNA: TGTGCCAGCAGCGTAGGGATAGCGGGAGGGCCGGGGGGCAATGAGCAGTTCTTC. Translated, it gives CASSVGIAGGPGGNEQFF.

The J gene is TRBJ2-1, the V gene TRBV4-2, with 11 bases identical to TRBD1. The germline V gene encodes CDR1 LGHNA and CDR2 YNFKEQ. V shed 4 bases, J shed 5 bases, and the junction held 7 bases outside the gene matches. The CDR3 has 16 amino acids. Here the CDR3 DNA reads TGTGCCAGCAGCCCCGGGGACAGGGGGGTCCACAATGAGCAGTTCTTC. Amino acid sequence: CASSPGDRGVHNEQFF.

The CDR3: CASSFAGTGLYEQYF. The CDR3 DNA follows: TGTGCCAGCAGTTTTGCCGGGACAGGGCTGTACGAGCAGTACTTC. V is TRBV12-3 or TRBV12-4 and J is TRBJ2-7, with TRBD1 identical over 9 bases. The CDR3 sequence is 15 residues long. V gave up 3 bases and J gave up 4 bases; unmatched junction bases: 7.

V and J are TRBV6-2 or TRBV6-3 and TRBJ2-7, with TRBD2 as a possible D gene (6 bases). The CDR3 is made up of 13 amino acids. CDR1 and CDR2 from the germline V gene are MNHEY and SVGEGT. The ends were cut back, 10 bases at V and 1 base at J, with 14 bases in the middle. CDR3 in DNA: TGTGCCACCTCGGAGGGGCCATCCTACGAGCAGTACTTC. It codes for CATSEGPSYEQYF.

In this sample, this clonotype turned up once. The chain couples TRBV6-5 to TRBJ1-5; tentative D call: TRBD1 (6 bases). The CDR3 is 14 amino acids. From germline, CDR1 is MNHEY and CDR2 SVGAGI. Trimming pared 3 bases from V and 5 bases from J, leaving 11 bases between. CDR3 region: CASSYGGHHQPQHF. In nucleotides, the CDR3 is TGTGCCAGCAGTTATGGGGGGCATCATCAGCCCCAGCATTTT.

The chain links TRBV4-3 to TRBJ1-1, with 8 positions matching TRBD1. Germline-derived CDR1 and CDR2 are LGHNA and YSLEER. The CDR3 is 17 residues long. V lost 1 base, J lost 4 bases, and 11 bases stayed unmatched. CDR3 DNA: TGCGCCAGCAGCCAAGGGGTTGTTTCAGGGGGCGGCACTGAAGCTTTCTTT. Residues: CASSQGVVSGGGTEAFF.

The rearrangement joins TRBV29-1 to TRBJ1-1, with 8 bases fitting TRBD1. This CDR3 contains 12 residues. CDR1 is SQVTM and CDR2 is ANQGSEA in the germline V gene. After removal of 7 bases from V and 8 bases from J, the junction contained 9 bases not matched to a gene. This CDR3 reads CSAGGQGGEAFF. The CDR3 DNA reads as TGCAGCGCCGGTGGACAGGGAGGGGAAGCTTTCTTT. Full variable domain (outside the CDR3, taken from reference TRBV29-1 and TRBJ1-1): SAVISQKPSRDICQRGTSLTIQCQVDSQVTMMFWYRQQPGQSLTLIATANQGSEATYESGFVIDKFPISRPNLTFSTLTVSNMSPEDSSIYLCSAGGQGGEAFFGQGTRLTVV.

The rearrangement joins TRBV7-9 to TRBJ1-5; D gene uncertain. The CDR3 is made up of 14 amino acids. Per the germline V gene, CDR1 is SEHNR and CDR2 is FQNEAQ (reference sequence). Trimming took 3 bases from V and 0 from J, leaving 6 bases between them. The CDR3 spells CASSLTDSNQPQHF. CDR3 DNA sequence: TGTGCCAGCAGCTTGACTGATAGCAATCAGCCCCAGCATTTT.

The chain recombines TRBV14 with TRBJ2-1; 7 nucleotides line up with TRBD2. With 6 bases clipped from V and 3 bases from J, the junction kept 11 bases outside the gene matches. The CDR3 consists of 16 residues. The germline V gene has CDR1 SGHDN and CDR2 FVKESK. The CDR3 here is CASRPIPAGVYNEQFF. CDR3 sequence (DNA): TGTGCCAGCAGACCCATACCTGCGGGAGTCTACAATGAGCAGTTCTTC.

CDR3 protein: CATPRVAGVNTGELFF. CDR3 nucleotide sequence: TGTGCCACCCCGCGTGTGGCGGGAGTCAACACCGGGGAGCTGTTTTTT. The chain couples TRBV12-3 or TRBV12-4 to TRBJ2-2; 7 bases agree with TRBD2. The CDR3 runs 16 residues. V lost 10 bases, J lost 2 bases, and 13 bases stayed unmatched.